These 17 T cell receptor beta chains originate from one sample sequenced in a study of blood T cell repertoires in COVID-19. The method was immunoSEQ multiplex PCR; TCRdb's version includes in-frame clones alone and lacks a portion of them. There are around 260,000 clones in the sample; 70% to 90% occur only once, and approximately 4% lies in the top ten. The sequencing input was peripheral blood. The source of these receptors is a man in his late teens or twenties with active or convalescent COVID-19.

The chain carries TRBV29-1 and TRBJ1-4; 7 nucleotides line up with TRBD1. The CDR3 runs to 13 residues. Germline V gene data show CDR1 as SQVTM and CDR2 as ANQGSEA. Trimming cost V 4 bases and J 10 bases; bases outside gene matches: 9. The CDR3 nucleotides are TGCAGCGTTGCAAGACAGGGTGAAGGAAAACTGTTTTTT. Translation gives CSVARQGEGKLFF.

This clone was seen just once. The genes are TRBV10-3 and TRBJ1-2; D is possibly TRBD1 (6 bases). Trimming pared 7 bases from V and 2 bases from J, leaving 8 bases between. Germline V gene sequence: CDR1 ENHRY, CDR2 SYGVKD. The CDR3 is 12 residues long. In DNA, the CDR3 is TGTGCCATCAAAACAGGGAACTATGGCTACACCTTC. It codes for CAIKTGNYGYTF.

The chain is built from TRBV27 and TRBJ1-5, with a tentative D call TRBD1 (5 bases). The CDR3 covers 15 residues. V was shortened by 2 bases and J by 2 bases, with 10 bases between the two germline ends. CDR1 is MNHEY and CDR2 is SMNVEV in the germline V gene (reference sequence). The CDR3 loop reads CASSLLPQGNQPQHF. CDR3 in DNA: TGTGCCAGCAGTTTACTCCCACAGGGCAATCAGCCCCAGCATTTT.

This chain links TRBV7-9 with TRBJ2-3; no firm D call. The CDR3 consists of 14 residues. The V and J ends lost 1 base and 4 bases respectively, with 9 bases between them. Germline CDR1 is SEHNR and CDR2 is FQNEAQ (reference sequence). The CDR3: CASSLGVSADTQYF. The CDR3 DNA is TGTGCCAGCAGCTTAGGTGTGAGTGCAGATACGCAGTATTTT. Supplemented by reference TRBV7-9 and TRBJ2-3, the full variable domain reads DTGVSQNPRHKITKRGQNVTFRCDPISEHNRLYWYRQTLGQGPEFLTYFQNEAQLEKSRLLSDRFSAERPKGSFSTLEIQRTEQGDSAMYLCASSLGVSADTQYFGPGTRLTVL.

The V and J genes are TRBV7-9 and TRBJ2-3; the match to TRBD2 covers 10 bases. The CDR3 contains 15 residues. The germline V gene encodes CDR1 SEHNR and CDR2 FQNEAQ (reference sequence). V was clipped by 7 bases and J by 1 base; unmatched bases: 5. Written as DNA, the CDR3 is TGTGCCAGCATCCTCGGACTAGCGGGCACAGATACGCAGTATTTT. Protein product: CASILGLAGTDTQYF.

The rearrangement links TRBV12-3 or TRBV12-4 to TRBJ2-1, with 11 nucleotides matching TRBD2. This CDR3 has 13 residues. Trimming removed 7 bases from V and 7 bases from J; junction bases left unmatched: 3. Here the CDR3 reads CASTWTSGNEQFF. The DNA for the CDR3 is TGTGCCAGCACCTGGACTAGCGGGAATGAGCAGTTCTTC.

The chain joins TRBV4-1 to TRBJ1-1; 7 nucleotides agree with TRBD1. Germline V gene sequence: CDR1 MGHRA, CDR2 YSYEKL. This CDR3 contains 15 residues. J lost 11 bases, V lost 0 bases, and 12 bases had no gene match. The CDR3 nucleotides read TGCGCCAGCAGCCAAGAACTCGGACAGGCGCTTCGGGCTTTCTTT. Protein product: CASSQELGQALRAFF.

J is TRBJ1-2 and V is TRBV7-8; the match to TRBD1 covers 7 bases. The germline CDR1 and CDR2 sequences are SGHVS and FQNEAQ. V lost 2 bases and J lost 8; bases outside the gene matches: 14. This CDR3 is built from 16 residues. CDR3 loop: CASSLYTGQIPGGYTF. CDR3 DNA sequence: TGTGCCAGCAGCTTATACACGGGACAGATCCCCGGAGGCTACACCTTC. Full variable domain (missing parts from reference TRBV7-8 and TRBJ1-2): GAGVSQSPRYKVAKRGQDVALRCDPISGHVSLFWYQQALGQGPEFLTYFQNEAQLDKSGLPSDRFFAERPEGSVSTLKIQRTQQEDSAVYLCASSLYTGQIPGGYTFGSGTRLTVV.

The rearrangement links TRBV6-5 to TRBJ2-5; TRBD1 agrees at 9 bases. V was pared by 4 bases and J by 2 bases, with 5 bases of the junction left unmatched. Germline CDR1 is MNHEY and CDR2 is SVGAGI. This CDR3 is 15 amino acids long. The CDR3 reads CASSSTGTGQETQYF. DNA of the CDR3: TGTGCCAGCAGTTCAACCGGGACAGGGCAAGAGACCCAGTACTTC.

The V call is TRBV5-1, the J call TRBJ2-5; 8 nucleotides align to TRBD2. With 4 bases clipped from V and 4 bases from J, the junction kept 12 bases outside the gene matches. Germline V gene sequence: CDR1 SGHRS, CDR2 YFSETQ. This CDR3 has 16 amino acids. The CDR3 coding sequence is TGCGCCAGCAGCCCTACCTGGGGTAGCGGGATAGAGACCCAGTACTTC. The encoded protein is CASSPTWGSGIETQYF.

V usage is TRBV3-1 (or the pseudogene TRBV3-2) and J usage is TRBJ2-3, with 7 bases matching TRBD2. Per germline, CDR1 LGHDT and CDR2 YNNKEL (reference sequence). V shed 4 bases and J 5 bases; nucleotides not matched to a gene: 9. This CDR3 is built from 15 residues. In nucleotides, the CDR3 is TGTGCCAGCAGCCGATTCCGGGGGGATGAAGATACGCAGTATTTT. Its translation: CASSRFRGDEDTQYF.

This CDR3 is CASSLIVAGNQPQHF. The CDR3, as DNA: TGTGCCAGCAGCCTAATCGTCGCGGGCAATCAGCCCCAGCATTTT. This sequence joins TRBV4-2 and TRBJ1-5; D uncertain. This CDR3 comprises 15 residues. Deletions cut 4 bases from V and 2 bases from J, with 12 bases between. Germline V gene sequence: CDR1 LGHNA, CDR2 YNFKEQ.

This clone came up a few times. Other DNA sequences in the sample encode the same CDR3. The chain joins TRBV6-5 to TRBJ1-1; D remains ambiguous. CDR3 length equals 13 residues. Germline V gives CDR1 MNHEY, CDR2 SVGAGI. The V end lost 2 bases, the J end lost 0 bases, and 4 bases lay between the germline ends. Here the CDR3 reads CASSYVMNTEAFF. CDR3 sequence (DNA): TGTGCCAGCAGTTACGTAATGAACACTGAAGCTTTCTTT.

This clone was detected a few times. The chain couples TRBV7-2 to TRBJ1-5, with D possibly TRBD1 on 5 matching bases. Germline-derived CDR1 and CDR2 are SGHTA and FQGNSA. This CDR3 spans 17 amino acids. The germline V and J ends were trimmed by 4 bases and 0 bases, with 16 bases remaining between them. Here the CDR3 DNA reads TGTGCCAGCAGCTCCTCAAGGACAAGGTATAGCAATCAGCCCCAGCATTTT. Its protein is CASSSSRTRYSNQPQHF.

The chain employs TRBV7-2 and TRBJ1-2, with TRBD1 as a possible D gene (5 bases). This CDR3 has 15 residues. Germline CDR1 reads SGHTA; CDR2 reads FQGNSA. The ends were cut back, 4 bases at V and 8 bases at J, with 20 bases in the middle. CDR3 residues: CASSSAVGGLEGYTF. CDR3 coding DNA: TGTGCCAGCAGCTCGGCCGTCGGGGGTTTAGAAGGCTACACCTTC.

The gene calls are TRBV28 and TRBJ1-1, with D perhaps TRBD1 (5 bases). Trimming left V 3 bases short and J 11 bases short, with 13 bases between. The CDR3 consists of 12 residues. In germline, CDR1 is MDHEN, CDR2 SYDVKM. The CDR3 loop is CASSFFRAEAFF. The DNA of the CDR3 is TGTGCCAGCAGTTTCTTCAGGGCGGAGGCTTTCTTT. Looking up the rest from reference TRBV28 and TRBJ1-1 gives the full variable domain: DVKVTQSSRYLVKRTGEKVFLECVQDMDHENMFWYRQDPGLGLRLIYFSYDVKMKEKGDIPEGYSVSREKKERFSLILESASTNQTSMYLCASSFFRAEAFFGQGTRLTVV.

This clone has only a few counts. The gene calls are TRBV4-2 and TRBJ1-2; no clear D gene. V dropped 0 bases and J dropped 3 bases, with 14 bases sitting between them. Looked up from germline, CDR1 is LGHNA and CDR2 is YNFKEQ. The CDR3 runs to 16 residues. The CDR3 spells CASSQEIWGEDYGYTF. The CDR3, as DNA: TGTGCCAGCAGCCAAGAAATCTGGGGAGAAGACTATGGCTACACCTTC.